The 24 T cell receptor beta chains reported below all come from one sample, sequenced in a study of PD-L1 blockade in urothelial cancer. TCRdb keeps only in-frame clones here, not all; method: immunoSEQ multiplex PCR. The sample contains just under 65,000 clones, 75% to 85% of which appear only once. Time point specified: pretreatment peripheral blood. The specimen comprised PBMCs, sampled around atezolizumab (anti-PD-L1) treatment. The source is a man between 65 and 80 years old with urothelial cancer.

This chain's CDR3 is CASSIVREKLFF. The CDR3 bases are TGTGCCAGTAGTATTGTTCGGGAGAAGCTTTTCTTC. The rearrangement links TRBV19 to TRBJ2-1; weak D call: TRBD2 (6 bases). The germline V gene encodes CDR1 LNHDA and CDR2 SQIVND (reference sequence). The V gene lost 3 bases and the J gene lost 16 bases, with 16 bases spanning the gap. This CDR3 contains 12 residues.

With respect to this clone: Since no conserved phenylalanine or tryptophan closes the CDR3, a read error is the likely cause. It is unclear where the CDR3 begins or ends on the DNA, so no DNA is shown, and the CDR3 is as TCRdb lists it. The chain combines TRBV5-6 with TRBJ2-3; the D segment call TRBD2 is taken from the table without a DNA check. Per germline, CDR1 SGHDT and CDR2 YYEEEE. The CDR3 totals 12 residues, both ends included. The CDR3 loop is CASTQMGLAGVV.

The chain couples TRBV11-2 to TRBJ1-4; 9 bases align to TRBD1. The trim removed 1 base at V and 8 bases at J, leaving 8 bases unmatched. Germline V lookup: CDR1 SGHAT, CDR2 FQNNGV. The length of the CDR3 is 16 residues. The CDR3 nucleotides read TGTGCCAGCAGCTTAGTAATGGGACAGGGTCCAGAAAAACTGTTTTTT. Its protein product is CASSLVMGQGPEKLFF.

CDR3 nucleotide sequence: TGTGCCAGCAGCGCCACTAGCGGTTCCTACAATGAGCAGTTCTTC. This sequence encodes CASSATSGSYNEQFF. The chain uses TRBV9 and TRBJ2-1; 8 bases line up with TRBD2. The ends lost 3 bases at V and 1 base at J; junction bases unmatched: 3. The CDR3 runs to 15 residues. Germline V gene data show CDR1 as SGDLS and CDR2 as YYNGEE.

The rearrangement joins TRBV7-6 to TRBJ2-1, with D tentatively TRBD2 (6 bases). Trimming shortened V by 5 bases and J by 6 bases, and 11 bases separated the two germline ends. CDR3 length: 13 amino acids. Germline V gene sequence: CDR1 SGHVS, CDR2 FNYEAQ. CDR3 loop: CASSALAGNEQFF. CDR3 nucleotides: TGTGCCAGCAGCGCACTAGCTGGCAATGAGCAGTTCTTC.

CDR3 loop: CASSYTDRRYTF. The DNA of the CDR3 is TGTGCCAGCAGTTACACGGACAGGCGCTACACCTTC. The rearrangement joins TRBV6-6 to TRBJ1-2; 7 bases fit TRBD1. CDR3 length: 12 residues. The trim removed 2 bases at V and 9 bases at J, leaving 3 bases unmatched. The V gene's germline CDR1 is MNHNY and CDR2 SVGAGI (reference sequence).

This chain connects TRBV7-2 to TRBJ2-3, with TRBD2 identical over 9 bases. The junction had 13 bases not matched to a gene; V was cut back by 4 bases and J by 2 bases. CDR1 and CDR2 (germline): SGHTA, FQGNSA. CDR3 size: 18 residues. CDR3 DNA: TGTGCCAGCAGCTCCGACCTCCTAGCGGGAATGATCACAGATACGCAGTATTTT. Translation gives CASSSDLLAGMITDTQYF.

The gene calls are TRBV23-1 and TRBJ2-7, with 10 bases aligning to TRBD1. TRBV23-1 is treated as an ORF (open reading frame) with a function not yet certain. The CDR3 extends over 14 amino acids. The J segment lost 4 bases and the V segment lost 5 bases, leaving 5 bases of the junction unmatched. The CDR3 nucleotides are TGCGCCAGCAGTGGGGACAGGGGAGCTTACGAGCAGTACTTC. This gives the protein CASSGDRGAYEQYF.

V usage is TRBV2 and J usage is TRBJ1-1, with 10 bases lining up with TRBD1. The CDR3 loop spans 13 amino acids. CDR1 and CDR2 from the germline V gene are SNHLY and FYNNEI. V lost 11 bases, J lost 5 bases, and 8 bases stayed unmatched. This CDR3 is CAGDRGRGTEAFF. In DNA, the CDR3 is TGTGCCGGAGACAGGGGGCGAGGGACTGAAGCTTTCTTT.

This chain joins TRBV6-5 and TRBJ2-7, with 7 bases matching TRBD2. This CDR3 is built from 15 residues. Germline CDR1 MNHEY, CDR2 SVGAGI. Trimming took 0 bases from V and 5 from J; bases not matched to a gene: 7. In nucleotides, the CDR3 is TGTGCCAGCAGTTACTCTCGGCGGGAGAGGGACGAGCAGTACTTC. It specifies CASSYSRRERDEQYF.

The DNA for the CDR3 is TGTGCCAGCAGCATCCGGGGAGACACTGAAGCTTTCTTT. It specifies CASSIRGDTEAFF. The rearrangement links TRBV28 to TRBJ1-1; D gene unclear. The CDR3 spans 13 residues. Germline V CDR1 and CDR2: MDHEN, SYDVKM. V was clipped by 6 bases and J by 3 bases, with 11 bases between them.

The genes are TRBV19 and TRBJ2-7, with TRBD2 identical over 7 bases. Germline V CDR1 and CDR2: LNHDA, SQIVND (reference sequence). Unmatched junction bases numbered 19, after V lost 11 bases and J lost 6 bases. CDR3 size: 15 residues. DNA of the CDR3: TGTGCCTCAAGTGATTGGCGGGAGTCCCAGGGCGAGCAGTACTTC. Translation gives CASSDWRESQGEQYF.

The chain recombines TRBV5-5 with TRBJ2-5, with D tentatively TRBD2 (5 bases). Germline values: CDR1 SGHKS, CDR2 YYEKEE (reference sequence). The CDR3 totals 13 residues. V was trimmed by 3 bases and J by 4 bases, leaving 10 bases between them. As DNA, the CDR3 is TGTGCCAGCAGCTGGACTTGGCGAGAGACCCAGTACTTC. Its protein is CASSWTWRETQYF.

The J gene is TRBJ1-5, the V gene TRBV7-2; tentative D call: TRBD1 (6 bases). CDR3 length: 16 residues. The V gene's germline CDR1 is SGHTA and CDR2 FQGNSA. Trimming removed 1 base at V and 0 bases at J, with 10 bases between. CDR3: CASSLVGGRSNQPQHF. In nucleotides, the CDR3 is TGTGCCAGCAGCTTAGTTGGGGGCCGTAGCAATCAGCCCCAGCATTTT.

The J gene is TRBJ2-2, the V gene TRBV13; possible D gene TRBD2, 5 bases. CDR3 length equals 15 residues. CDR1 is PRHDT and CDR2 is FYEKMQ in the germline V gene (reference sequence). V lost 5 bases, J lost 6 bases, and 16 bases lay in between. The CDR3, as DNA: TGTGCCAGCAGCCTCCGCGGGTTTTCGTCCGGGGAGCTGTTTTTT. This translates into CASSLRGFSSGELFF.

J is TRBJ1-5 and V is TRBV19; 7 nucleotides agree with TRBD1. Trimming at V came to 7 bases and at J to 7 bases, leaving 7 bases not matched to a gene. Germline CDR1 reads LNHDA; CDR2 reads SQIVND (reference sequence). This CDR3 is 13 amino acids long. The CDR3 nucleotides are TGTGCCAGTACCCCCCCAGGGGGGCAGCCCCAGCATTTT. It yields the protein CASTPPGGQPQHF.

The CDR3 DNA reads TGCGCCAGCAGCTTGCTAGGGACAGGGCACGGGCAAGAGACCCAGTACTTC. Its protein is CASSLLGTGHGQETQYF. This sequence joins TRBV5-1 and TRBJ2-5; 9 bases align to TRBD1. CDR3 length: 17 amino acids. The J segment lost 2 bases and the V segment lost 1 base, leaving 9 bases of the junction unmatched. The germline CDR1 and CDR2 sequences are SGHRS and YFSETQ.

V and J are TRBV7-2 and TRBJ2-3; no firm D call. The CDR3 extends over 16 amino acids. Per the germline V gene, CDR1 is SGHTA and CDR2 is FQGNSA. Deletions cut 0 bases from V and 1 base from J, with 11 bases between. Here the CDR3 reads CASSLAPLSGTDTQYF. The CDR3 DNA follows: TGTGCCAGCAGCTTAGCGCCTCTCTCGGGCACAGATACGCAGTATTTT.

This chain joins TRBV28 and TRBJ1-5, with D perhaps matching TRBD1 (5 bases). The CDR3 covers 15 residues. Trimming stripped 5 bases from V and 5 bases from J, with 16 bases between. CDR1 and CDR2 (germline): MDHEN, SYDVKM. CDR3 in DNA: TGTGCCAGCAGTCTAGGCGGGGGGTATGATCAGCCCCAGCATTTT. The encoded protein is CASSLGGGYDQPQHF. The full variable domain, with the rest looked up from reference TRBV28 and TRBJ1-5, is DVKVTQSSRYLVKRTGEKVFLECVQDMDHENMFWYRQDPGLGLRLIYFSYDVKMKEKGDIPEGYSVSREKKERFSLILESASTNQTSMYLCASSLGGGYDQPQHFGDGTRLSIL.

In the case of this clone: The same CDR3 also results from other DNA sequences found in this sample. The V and J genes are TRBV7-2 and TRBJ1-5, with 11 positions matching TRBD1. The germline gives CDR1 SGHTA, CDR2 FQGNSA. The CDR3 consists of 16 residues. Germline trimming cut 5 bases from V and 4 bases from J; bases unmatched to any gene: 7. The CDR3 reads CASSLGGTGGNQPQHF. In DNA form, the CDR3 reads TGTGCCAGCAGCCTGGGAGGGACAGGGGGAAATCAGCCCCAGCATTTT.

In its sample, this clone was seen a few times. V is TRBV13 and J is TRBJ2-7; 7 bases match TRBD1. CDR1 is PRHDT, CDR2 FYEKMQ, per germline (reference sequence). With V trimmed by 3 bases and J by 5 bases, 4 bases remained unmatched. The CDR3 runs to 13 residues. CDR3 region: CASSFGTANEQYF. The CDR3 DNA reads as TGTGCCAGCAGCTTTGGGACAGCTAACGAGCAGTACTTC. Supplemented by reference TRBV13 and TRBJ2-7, the full variable domain reads AAGVIQSPRHLIKEKRETATLKCYPIPRHDTVYWYQQGPGQDPQFLISFYEKMQSDKGSIPDRFSAQQFSDYHSELNMSSLELGDSALYFCASSFGTANEQYFGPGTRLTVT.

The chain links TRBV6-5 to TRBJ2-7; the match to TRBD1 covers 7 bases. V shed 4 bases, J shed 1 base, and the junction held 7 bases outside the gene matches. Germline V CDR1 and CDR2: MNHEY, SVGAGI. The CDR3 totals 15 residues. CDR3 nucleotides: TGTGCCAGCAGTTCCGGGGACAGCAAGTCCTACGAGCAGTACTTC. Translation gives CASSSGDSKSYEQYF.

This chain uses TRBV6-4 with TRBJ2-1; 10 bases agree with TRBD1. The V segment lost 5 bases and the J segment 6 bases; nucleotides outside the gene matches: 4. Germline-derived CDR1 and CDR2 are MRHNA and SNTAGT. The CDR3 is made up of 14 amino acids. This CDR3 is CASSRQGASNEQFF. DNA for the CDR3: TGTGCCAGCAGTCGACAGGGGGCGAGCAATGAGCAGTTCTTC.

The V gene is TRBV5-6, the J gene TRBJ2-3, with D hard to call. Trimming stripped 4 bases from V and 6 bases from J, with 15 bases between. Germline assignment: CDR1 SGHDT and CDR2 YYEEEE. The CDR3 is made up of 14 amino acids. In DNA, the CDR3 is TGTGCCAGCAGCCTCCCAGCCGCCAGGGATACGCAGTATTTT. Residues: CASSLPAARDTQYF.